These 20 T cell receptor beta chains share one sample of origin, sequenced in a study of tumor-infiltrating lymphocytes in localized non-small cell lung cancer. The data were produced by immunoSEQ multiplex PCR, yet TCRdb's version contains in-frame clones alone and is incomplete. The sample shows some 5,500 clones, 66% of them seen only once. The sample comprised uninvolved lung tissue not adjacent to the tumor. The receptor source for this set is a human donor with non-small cell lung cancer.

The chain carries TRBV19 and TRBJ2-7; 12 nucleotides agree with TRBD1. The CDR3 spans 15 residues. V lost 1 base to trimming and J lost 5 bases; unmatched junction nucleotides: 3. Germline CDR1 and CDR2: LNHDA and SQIVND (reference sequence). The CDR3 DNA follows: TGTGCCAGTAGTATAGGGGGACAGGGGGCCAACGAGCAGTACTTC. Its translation is CASSIGGQGANEQYF.

V and J are TRBV7-2 and TRBJ1-2; 7 nucleotides line up with TRBD1. With V trimmed by 5 bases and J by 7 bases, 7 bases remained unmatched. Germline V lookup: CDR1 SGHTA, CDR2 FQGNSA. This CDR3 is built from 13 residues. As DNA, the CDR3 is TGTGCCAGCAGCCCGGACAGGCTACGTGGCTACACCTTC. Protein product: CASSPDRLRGYTF.

By frequency in the sample, this clone is large. The chain carries TRBV5-1 and TRBJ2-7, with a tentative D call TRBD1 (6 bases). Trimming took off 3 bases at V and 2 bases at J, with 9 bases between the two ends. The CDR3 covers 13 residues. The germline gives CDR1 SGHRS, CDR2 YFSETQ. Here the CDR3 reads CASSWDKTYEQYF. Here the CDR3 DNA reads TGCGCCAGCAGCTGGGACAAAACCTACGAGCAGTACTTC.

The J gene is TRBJ1-4, the V gene TRBV28; the match to TRBD1 covers 10 bases. Germline V CDR1 and CDR2: MDHEN, SYDVKM. Trimming cost V 5 bases and J 1 base; bases outside gene matches: 10. The CDR3 is 18 amino acids. The CDR3 sequence: CASSPGQGRFGTNEKLFF. The CDR3 bases are TGTGCCAGCAGTCCGGGACAGGGGAGATTTGGAACTAATGAAAAACTGTTTTTT.

V is TRBV30 and J is TRBJ2-2, with TRBD1 identical over 8 bases. The CDR3 loop spans 13 amino acids. CDR1 and CDR2 (germline): GTSNPN, SVGIG (reference sequence). J lost 5 bases, V lost 2 bases, and 1 base had no gene match. The CDR3 spells CAWSNRGTGELFF. The CDR3 region has the DNA TGTGCCTGGAGTAACAGGGGGACCGGGGAGCTGTTTTTT.

This chain uses TRBV6-5 with TRBJ2-3; 12 bases map to TRBD2. Unmatched junction bases numbered 6, after V lost 6 bases and J lost 5 bases. CDR1 and CDR2 (germline): MNHEY, SVGAGI. The CDR3 covers 15 residues. DNA of the CDR3: TGTGCCAGCAGGACGACTAGCGGGAGACAAGATACGCAGTATTTT. Protein sequence: CASRTTSGRQDTQYF.

Only a few counts were recorded for this clone. The chain is built from TRBV10-3 and TRBJ1-1; 7 nucleotides match TRBD1. The V segment lost 0 bases and the J segment 3 bases; nucleotides outside the gene matches: 1. This CDR3 has 14 residues. Germline CDR1 is ENHRY and CDR2 is SYGVKD. The CDR3 DNA sequence: TGTGCCATCAGTGAGTCCAGGGGGGACACTGAAGCTTTCTTT. Encoded protein: CAISESRGDTEAFF.

V is TRBV28 and J is TRBJ1-5, with no clear D. The CDR3 has 13 amino acids. CDR1 is MDHEN, CDR2 SYDVKM, per germline. V was clipped by 7 bases and J by 6 bases, with 13 bases between them. The CDR3 DNA reads as TGTGCCAGCATTGACTCGGGATTTCAGCCCCAGCATTTT. Its protein is CASIDSGFQPQHF.

This chain uses TRBV4-2 with TRBJ2-3; 7 nucleotides line up with TRBD2. The V gene end was trimmed by 3 bases and the J gene end by 7 bases; junction bases not matched to a gene: 13. The CDR3 loop spans 16 amino acids. CDR1 is LGHNA and CDR2 is YNFKEQ in the germline V gene. The CDR3 DNA reads TGTGCCAGCAGCCAGGGTGGACTAGGTCGAACGAATACGCAGTATTTT. This encodes CASSQGGLGRTNTQYF.

In the case of this clone: At one of its ends the junction is not consistent with the germline gene, which may arise from a read error. The rearrangement uses TRBV6-4 and TRBJ2-7, with D uncertain. CDR3 length: 14 amino acids. Germline loops: CDR1 MRHNA, CDR2 SNTAGT. CDR3 protein: CASSYSAGPYEQYF. CDR3 bases: TGTGCCAGCAGTTACTCGGCAGGACCCTACGAGCAGTACTTC.

V usage is TRBV19 and J usage is TRBJ2-7; TRBD2 matches at 13 bases. From germline, CDR1 is LNHDA and CDR2 SQIVND (reference sequence). The J segment lost 3 bases and the V segment lost 6 bases, leaving 5 bases of the junction unmatched. The CDR3 is 15 residues long. CDR3 bases: TGTGCCAGTAGCCGACTAGCGGGAGGCAACTACGAGCAGTACTTC. It specifies CASSRLAGGNYEQYF. Looking up the rest from reference TRBV19 and TRBJ2-7 gives the full variable domain: DGGITQSPKYLFRKEGQNVTLSCEQNLNHDAMYWYRQDPGQGLRLIYYSQIVNDFQKGDIAEGYSVSREKKESFPLTVTSAQKNPTAFYLCASSRLAGGNYEQYFGPGTRLTVT.

This clone showed up just once. The chain carries TRBV30 and TRBJ1-1; tentatively, D is TRBD1 (6 bases). This CDR3 comprises 14 residues. The ends were cut back, 1 base at V and 3 bases at J, with 12 bases in the middle. Per germline, CDR1 GTSNPN and CDR2 SVGIG (reference sequence). The CDR3 DNA reads TGTGCCTGGAGTGGCAGGGGCTCGGACACTGAAGCTTTCTTT. Residues: CAWSGRGSDTEAFF.

The chain uses TRBV13 and TRBJ2-7, with D perhaps TRBD1 (5 bases). Per the germline V gene, CDR1 is PRHDT and CDR2 is FYEKMQ (reference sequence). V lost 1 base to trimming and J lost 12 bases, with 10 bases between them. This CDR3 is built from 11 residues. Here the CDR3 reads CASSLAGSLYF. CDR3 sequence (DNA): TGTGCCAGCAGCTTAGCAGGGTCCCTGTACTTC.

V and J are TRBV7-2 and TRBJ2-1; D might be TRBD2 (6 bases). Looked up from germline, CDR1 is SGHTA and CDR2 is FQGNSA. The V and J ends lost 3 bases and 5 bases respectively, with 11 bases between them. The CDR3 runs to 14 residues. CDR3 protein: CASSFGGRDNEQFF. In nucleotides, the CDR3 is TGTGCCAGCAGCTTCGGGGGTAGGGACAATGAGCAGTTCTTC.

This chain links TRBV9 with TRBJ2-3; D might be TRBD1 (5 bases). Germline loops: CDR1 SGDLS, CDR2 YYNGEE. V was shortened by 4 bases and J by 5 bases, with 11 bases between the two germline ends. The CDR3 contains 13 residues. CDR3 loop: CASSTYRRDTQYF. In DNA form, the CDR3 reads TGTGCCAGCAGCACCTACAGGAGAGATACGCAGTATTTT.

The rearrangement joins TRBV7-3 to TRBJ2-1; D may correspond to TRBD1 or TRBD2 (5 bases each). Germline CDR1 reads SGHTA; CDR2 reads FQGTGA. V was clipped by 2 bases and J by 5 bases, with 13 bases between them. The CDR3 contains 15 residues. In nucleotides, the CDR3 is TGTGCCAGCAGCTTAGGGGCTAGGGGACACAATGAGCAGTTCTTC. The encoded protein is CASSLGARGHNEQFF.

The chain links TRBV30 to TRBJ1-5; the D is unclear. Per germline, CDR1 GTSNPN and CDR2 SVGIG (reference sequence). V lost 4 bases, J lost 4 bases, and 8 bases lay in between. This CDR3 has 12 amino acids. The CDR3 reads CAWNVQNQPQHF. CDR3 DNA sequence: TGTGCCTGGAATGTTCAGAATCAGCCCCAGCATTTT.

The chain has TRBV9 and TRBJ2-3; 10 positions match TRBD2. CDR3 length: 15 amino acids. V was clipped by 0 bases and J by 4 bases; unmatched bases: 2. Germline CDR1 SGDLS, CDR2 YYNGEE. The CDR3 DNA follows: TGTGCCAGCAGCGTAGTAGGACTAGCGGCAGATACGCAGTATTTT. This sequence encodes CASSVVGLAADTQYF. Full variable domain (outside the CDR3, taken from reference TRBV9 and TRBJ2-3): DSGVTQTPKHLITATGQRVTLRCSPRSGDLSVYWYQQSLDQGLQFLIQYYNGEERAKGNILERFSAQQFPDLHSELNLSSLELGDSALYFCASSVVGLAADTQYFGPGTRLTVL.

V gene TRBV7-8 combines with J gene TRBJ2-7, with 7 bases that match TRBD2. From germline, CDR1 is SGHVS and CDR2 FQNEAQ. This CDR3 region has 13 residues. The V and J ends lost 5 bases and 2 bases, in that order; junction bases with no gene match: 3. The CDR3 region has the DNA TGTGCCAGCAGCCTCGGGACTACCTACGAGCAGTACTTC. It translates to CASSLGTTYEQYF.

The chain joins TRBV4-1 to TRBJ2-7, with 7 bases matching TRBD1. The CDR3 is 16 residues long. Germline CDR1 MGHRA, CDR2 YSYEKL. Trimming cost V 1 base and J 4 bases; bases outside gene matches: 10. The CDR3 region has the DNA TGCGCCAGCAGCCAAGTTGTCGGACAGGCTTCATACGAGCAGTACTTC. Encoded protein: CASSQVVGQASYEQYF.